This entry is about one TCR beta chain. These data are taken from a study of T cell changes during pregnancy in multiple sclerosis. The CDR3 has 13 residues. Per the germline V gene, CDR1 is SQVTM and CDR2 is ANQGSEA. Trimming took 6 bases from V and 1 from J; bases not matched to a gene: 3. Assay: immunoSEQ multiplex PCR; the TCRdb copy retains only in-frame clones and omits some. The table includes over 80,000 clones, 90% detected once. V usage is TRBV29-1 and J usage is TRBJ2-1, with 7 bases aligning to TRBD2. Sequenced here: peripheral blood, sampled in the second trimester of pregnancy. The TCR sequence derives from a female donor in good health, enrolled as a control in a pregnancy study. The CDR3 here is CSVVRGSYNEQFF. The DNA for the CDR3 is TGCAGCGTAGTGCGGGGGTCCTACAATGAGCAGTTCTTC.